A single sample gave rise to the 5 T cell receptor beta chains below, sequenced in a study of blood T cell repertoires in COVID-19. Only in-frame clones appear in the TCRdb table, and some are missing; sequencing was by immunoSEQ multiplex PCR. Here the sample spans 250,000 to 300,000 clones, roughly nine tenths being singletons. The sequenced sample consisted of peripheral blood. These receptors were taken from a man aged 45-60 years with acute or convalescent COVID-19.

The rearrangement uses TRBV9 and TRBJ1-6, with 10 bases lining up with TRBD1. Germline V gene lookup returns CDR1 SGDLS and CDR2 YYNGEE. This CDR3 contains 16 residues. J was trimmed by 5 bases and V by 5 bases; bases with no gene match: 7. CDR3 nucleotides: TGTGCCAGCAGTTTGACAGGGGGCGCCGATAATTCACCCCTCCACTTT. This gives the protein CASSLTGGADNSPLHF.

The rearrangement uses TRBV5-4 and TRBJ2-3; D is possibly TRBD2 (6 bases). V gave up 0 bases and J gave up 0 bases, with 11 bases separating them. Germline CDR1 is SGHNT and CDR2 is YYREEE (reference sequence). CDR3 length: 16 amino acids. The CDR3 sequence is CASSLGGDSSTDTQYF. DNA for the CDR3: TGTGCCAGCAGCTTGGGTGGGGACTCTAGCACAGATACGCAGTATTTT.

The CDR3 nucleotides read TGTGCCAGCAGTTCCGGCGACGGGAGCTCCTACAATGAGCAGTTCTTC. Its protein is CASSSGDGSSYNEQFF. The J gene is TRBJ2-1, the V gene TRBV6-5, with D tentatively TRBD2 (6 bases). CDR3 length equals 16 residues. In germline, CDR1 is MNHEY, CDR2 SVGAGI. V was cut by 4 bases and J by 0 bases, with 13 bases left in between.

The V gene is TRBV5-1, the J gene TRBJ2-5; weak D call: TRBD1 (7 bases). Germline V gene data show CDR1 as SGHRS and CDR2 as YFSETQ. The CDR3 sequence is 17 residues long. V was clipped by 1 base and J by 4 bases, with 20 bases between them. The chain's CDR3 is CASSLRTGGDLRETQYF. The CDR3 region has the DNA TGCGCCAGCAGCTTGAGGACAGGAGGGGATTTAAGAGAGACCCAGTACTTC.

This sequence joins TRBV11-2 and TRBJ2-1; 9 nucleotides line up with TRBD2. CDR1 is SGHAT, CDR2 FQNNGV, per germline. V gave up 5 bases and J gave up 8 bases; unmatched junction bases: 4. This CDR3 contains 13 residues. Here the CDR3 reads CASSGLAYDEQFF. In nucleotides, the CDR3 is TGTGCCAGCAGCGGACTAGCGTATGATGAGCAGTTCTTC.